These 10 T cell receptor beta chains share one sample of origin, sequenced in a study of radiotherapy plus CTLA-4 blockade in lung cancer listed by TCRdb under 2018. The library was generated by the immunoSEQ multiplex PCR assay. Entries here come from immuneACCESS through TCRdb and include only in-frame sequences with V and J called. Some clones fail to appear in such tables; in the studies checked, an unresolved V gene covers under half of the shortfall, and the cause of the remainder is unknown. For this sample there are around 91,000 clones; 88% appear just once. Clones ranked in the top ten supply 4% to 6% of the sample. The sample consisted of peripheral blood, taken from a patient treated with radiotherapy plus ipilimumab. The receptor set was obtained from a human donor with non-small cell lung cancer that progressed on radiotherapy plus ipilimumab.

The chain uses TRBV19 and TRBJ2-6; D not certain. CDR1 and CDR2 (germline): LNHDA, SQIVND (reference sequence). V lost 6 bases, J lost 4 bases, and 7 bases lay in between. This CDR3 is built from 13 residues. The CDR3 sequence: CASRKSGANVLTF. As DNA, the CDR3 is TGTGCCAGTAGGAAGTCCGGGGCCAACGTCCTGACTTTC.

The V call is TRBV14, the J call TRBJ1-4; D perhaps matches TRBD1 (5 bases). Between the trimmed V and J ends, which lost 0 bases and 5 bases, there was a span of 16 bases. This CDR3 is 17 amino acids long. Germline V gene data show CDR1 as SGHDN and CDR2 as FVKESK. The CDR3 loop is CASSQDSAFRGNEKLFF. DNA for the CDR3: TGTGCCAGCAGCCAAGATTCGGCTTTCCGGGGGAATGAAAAACTGTTTTTT.

This clone was counted a few times. The V gene is TRBV25-1, the J gene TRBJ1-1, with 8 bases that match TRBD1. The CDR3 is made up of 12 amino acids. CDR1 and CDR2 (germline): MGHDK, SYGVNS. With 2 bases clipped from V and 11 bases from J, the junction kept 4 bases outside the gene matches. This chain's CDR3 is CASSEDRGSAFF. DNA of the CDR3: TGTGCCAGCAGTGAAGACAGGGGTAGCGCTTTCTTT.

As regards this clone: The sample has other DNA sequences that encode this CDR3 too. The chain joins TRBV18 to TRBJ1-2; 7 bases match TRBD1. V gave up 3 bases and J gave up 2 bases; unmatched junction bases: 0. CDR1 is KGHSH, CDR2 LQKENI, per germline. The CDR3 spans 13 residues. CDR3 bases: TGTGCCAGCTCACCGGACAGGAACTATGGCTACACCTTC. Amino acids: CASSPDRNYGYTF.

V is TRBV29-1 and J is TRBJ1-2; 8 nucleotides agree with TRBD1. This CDR3 comprises 17 residues. The ends lost 0 bases at V and 4 bases at J; junction bases unmatched: 13. Germline V lookup: CDR1 SQVTM, CDR2 ANQGSEA. CDR3 region: CSVEDGELGTGGYGYTF. The CDR3 nucleotides are TGCAGCGTTGAAGATGGTGAGTTGGGGACAGGAGGCTATGGCTACACCTTC.

This chain joins TRBV18 and TRBJ1-1, with D unresolved. CDR3 length: 11 residues. V lost 3 bases and J lost 1, with 0 bases in between. Per the germline V gene, CDR1 is KGHSH and CDR2 is LQKENI. CDR3 protein: CASSPNTEAFF. CDR3 DNA sequence: TGTGCCAGCTCACCGAACACTGAAGCTTTCTTT. Together with reference TRBV18 and TRBJ1-1, the CDR3 gives the full variable domain: NAGVMQNPRHLVRRRGQEARLRCSPMKGHSHVYWYRQLPEEGLKFMVYLQKENIIDESGMPKERFSAEFPKEGPSILRIQQVVRGDSAAYFCASSPNTEAFFGQGTRLTVV.

The chain carries TRBV15 and TRBJ1-3; a weak D match, TRBD1 (5 bases). The CDR3 is made up of 16 amino acids. The germline V gene has CDR1 LNHNV and CDR2 YYDKDF (reference sequence). The V end was cut by 4 bases, the J end by 0 bases, with 13 bases between. The CDR3 sequence: CATSTRQLNSGNTIYF. The CDR3 DNA sequence: TGTGCCACCAGCACTAGACAGCTGAACTCTGGAAACACCATATATTTT.

The chain combines TRBV2 with TRBJ1-1; 8 nucleotides match TRBD1. The V and J ends lost 5 bases and 8 bases, in that order; junction bases with no gene match: 4. The germline CDR1 and CDR2 sequences are SNHLY and FYNNEI. The length of the CDR3 is 12 residues. The CDR3 is CASSTGGLEAFF. DNA of the CDR3: TGTGCCAGCAGTACAGGGGGTCTAGAAGCTTTCTTT.

The rearrangement links TRBV4-1 to TRBJ2-1, with D possibly called TRBD1 or TRBD2 (5 bases each). Germline CDR1 and CDR2: MGHRA and YSYEKL. Trimming cost V 2 bases and J 15 bases, with 20 bases left between them. This CDR3 spans 14 amino acids. The CDR3 DNA sequence: TGCGCCAGCAGCCAATCGCCCTACCTGGGGCGGGCGTTCTTC. It is translated as CASSQSPYLGRAFF.

This sequence joins TRBV30 and TRBJ2-2; TRBD2 might be the D (6 bases). CDR3 length: 16 residues. The V and J ends lost 3 bases and 1 base respectively, with 15 bases between them. Germline V CDR1 and CDR2: GTSNPN, SVGIG (reference sequence). For the CDR3, the DNA is TGTGCCTGGAGCGACCCCCCCGGGGGGAACACCGGGGAGCTGTTTTTT. Its translation is CAWSDPPGGNTGELFF.